These 25 T cell receptor beta chains were all obtained from the same sample, sequenced in a study of CD8 T cells in Susac syndrome. With random hexamers, reverse transcription was performed on roughly 0.45 to 1 ug of RNA. TCRdb processed the immunoSEQ multiplex PCR reads anew with MiXCR; each CDR3 protein has one entry. The sample carries 95,000 to 150,000 distinct CDR3 sequences, around 94% recorded once. The material sequenced was CD8+ T cells from PBMCs. The source is a human donor with Susac syndrome.

Only a few counts were recorded for this clonotype. The chain links TRBV6-2 or TRBV6-3 to TRBJ2-7; D possibly matches TRBD1 or TRBD2 (5 bases each). V dropped 3 bases and J dropped 5 bases, with 8 bases sitting between them. This CDR3 has 12 residues. CDR1 and CDR2 (germline): MNHEY, SVGEGT. CDR3 protein: CASSYLGDEQYF. The CDR3 DNA sequence: TGTGCCAGCAGTTATTTGGGGGACGAGCAGTACTTC.

The J gene is TRBJ2-7, the V gene TRBV9; TRBD1 aligns across 7 bases. Trimming at V came to 3 bases and at J to 6 bases, leaving 3 bases not matched to a gene. CDR3 length equals 12 residues. The V gene's germline CDR1 is SGDLS and CDR2 YYNGEE. CDR3 nucleotides: TGTGCCAGCAGCGGCACAGGGGTCGAGCAGTACTTC. It specifies CASSGTGVEQYF.

V gene TRBV6-5 combines with J gene TRBJ2-2, with 8 bases matching TRBD2. The V segment lost 1 base and the J segment 1 base; nucleotides outside the gene matches: 5. CDR1 is MNHEY and CDR2 is SVGAGI in the germline V gene. This CDR3 comprises 17 residues. CDR3 sequence (DNA): TGTGCCAGCAGTTACTTCCCGGGGGGGCAGAACACCGGGGAGCTGTTTTTT. It translates to CASSYFPGGQNTGELFF.

The chain links TRBV7-2 to TRBJ2-7; D perhaps matches TRBD1 (5 bases). The CDR3 length is 14 residues. Germline V lookup: CDR1 SGHTA, CDR2 FQGNSA. V was cut by 0 bases and J by 4 bases, with 10 bases left in between. The CDR3 loop is CASSLAGQIYEQYF. The CDR3 DNA sequence: TGTGCCAGCAGCTTAGCCGGACAAATTTACGAGCAGTACTTC. The whole variable domain, filled in from reference TRBV7-2 and TRBJ2-7, reads GAGVSQSPSNKVTEKGKDVELRCDPISGHTALYWYRQSLGQGLEFLIYFQGNSAPDKSGLPSDRFSAERTGGSVSTLTIQRTQQEDSAVYLCASSLAGQIYEQYFGPGTRLTVT.

V gene TRBV12-3 or TRBV12-4 combines with J gene TRBJ2-1; D may match TRBD1 or TRBD2 (5 bases each). The CDR3 runs 17 residues. V dropped 7 bases and J dropped 8 bases, with 27 bases sitting between them. This CDR3 reads CASTPFELGENNDEQFF. The CDR3 coding sequence is TGTGCCAGCACCCCGTTTGAGTTGGGGGAGAATAACGATGAGCAGTTCTTC.

This clonotype has just a few counts. J is TRBJ1-5 and V is TRBV9; 7 nucleotides align to TRBD1. Losses at the gene ends were 7 bases for V and 4 bases for J; bases not matched to a gene: 5. Germline lookup yields CDR1 SGDLS and CDR2 YYNGEE. This CDR3 contains 13 residues. The CDR3 here is CASSGTENQPQHF. The CDR3 bases are TGTGCCAGCTCCGGGACAGAGAATCAGCCCCAGCATTTT.

This clonotype appeared a single time. The V and J genes are TRBV5-1 and TRBJ2-4; 8 positions agree with TRBD1. This CDR3 is built from 16 residues. Per germline, CDR1 SGHRS and CDR2 YFSETQ. V was pared by 0 bases and J by 2 bases, with 4 bases of the junction left unmatched. The CDR3 coding sequence is TGCGCCAGCAGCTTGGGAACAGGGGGGACCAAAAACATTCAGTACTTC. Translated: CASSLGTGGTKNIQYF.

The genes are TRBV4-2 and TRBJ2-5; 9 bases align to TRBD1. Per germline, CDR1 LGHNA and CDR2 YNFKEQ. Unmatched junction bases numbered 8, after V lost 1 base and J lost 5 bases. The length of the CDR3 is 16 residues. The CDR3 here is CASSQGPGTGTETQYF. The CDR3 coding sequence is TGTGCCAGCAGCCAAGGCCCCGGGACAGGGACGGAGACCCAGTACTTC.

The rearrangement uses TRBV10-2 and TRBJ1-1; D is possibly TRBD1 (6 bases). V dropped 8 bases and J dropped 1 base, with 8 bases sitting between them. The CDR3 is 12 residues long. The germline V gene has CDR1 WSHSY and CDR2 SAAADI. This chain's CDR3 is CASHRENTEAFF. CDR3 bases: TGCGCCAGCCACAGGGAGAACACTGAAGCTTTCTTT.

V usage is TRBV5-4 and J usage is TRBJ2-4; 10 bases match TRBD2. This CDR3 contains 15 residues. V lost 4 bases, J lost 3 bases, and 4 bases stayed unmatched. Germline CDR1 and CDR2: SGHNT and YYREEE (reference sequence). CDR3 sequence (DNA): TGTGCCAGCAGCCCTTGGACTAGCGGCAAAAACATTCAGTACTTC. This sequence encodes CASSPWTSGKNIQYF.

The chain joins TRBV3-1 to TRBJ1-1; 12 bases fit TRBD1. The CDR3 sequence is 20 residues long. CDR1 and CDR2 (germline): LGHDT, YNNKEL (reference sequence). V gave up 0 bases and J gave up 1 base; unmatched junction bases: 12. CDR3 bases: TGTGCCAGCAGCCAAGACCGGTGGGACAGGGGGCGGTGGGGGAACACTGAAGCTTTCTTT. Residues: CASSQDRWDRGRWGNTEAFF.

The chain combines TRBV6-1 with TRBJ1-1; D unclear. Trimming stripped 3 bases from V and 1 base from J, with 9 bases between. This CDR3 is 14 amino acids long. Per germline, CDR1 MNHNS and CDR2 SASEGT. This CDR3 reads CASSDFSGNTEAFF. The CDR3 DNA is TGTGCCAGCAGTGATTTCTCCGGGAACACTGAAGCTTTCTTT.

J is TRBJ2-5 and V is TRBV6-5; the match to TRBD2 covers 13 bases. V shed 6 bases, J shed 2 bases, and the junction held 3 bases outside the gene matches. The CDR3 contains 15 residues. Looked up from germline, CDR1 is MNHEY and CDR2 is SVGAGI. The CDR3 DNA reads as TGTGCCAGCAGCCCGGGACTAGCGGGACAAGAGACCCAGTACTTC. Its translation is CASSPGLAGQETQYF.

The chain uses TRBV12-3 or TRBV12-4 and TRBJ2-7; D gene ambiguous. V was pared by 3 bases and J by 3 bases, with 3 bases between. The CDR3 is 11 residues long. The CDR3 protein is CASSFNYEQYF. As DNA, the CDR3 is TGTGCCAGCAGTTTCAACTACGAGCAGTACTTC.

This sequence joins TRBV6-2 or TRBV6-3 and TRBJ2-1; 10 positions match TRBD2. The germline V gene encodes CDR1 MNHEY and CDR2 SVGEGT. CDR3 length: 15 amino acids. Losses at the gene ends were 2 bases for V and 5 bases for J; bases not matched to a gene: 3. CDR3 loop: CASSYERGGNNEQFF. The CDR3 nucleotides read TGTGCCAGCAGTTACGAGCGGGGGGGAAACAATGAGCAGTTCTTC.

This clonotype was seen once. The DNA for the CDR3 is TGTGCCAGCAGTTTTTGGGGGGCTTCCTACAATGAGCAGTTCTTC. Amino acid sequence: CASSFWGASYNEQFF. The chain recombines TRBV27 with TRBJ2-1; D may match TRBD1 or TRBD2 (6 bases each). Germline-derived CDR1 and CDR2 are MNHEY and SMNVEV (reference sequence). With 3 bases removed from V and 1 base from J, the gap between germline ends came to 10 bases. The CDR3 runs 15 residues.

The V and J genes are TRBV12-3 or TRBV12-4 and TRBJ2-1; TRBD2 might be the D (5 bases). Trimming removed 3 bases at V and 10 bases at J, with 13 bases between. The CDR3 loop spans 13 amino acids. The CDR3 DNA follows: TGTGCCAGCAGTTTTGAGGCTAGCCGGGAGCAGTTCTTC. This sequence encodes CASSFEASREQFF.

V and J are TRBV27 and TRBJ2-1; D call uncertain. Germline V gene sequence: CDR1 MNHEY, CDR2 SMNVEV (reference sequence). The CDR3 covers 12 residues. V was cut by 5 bases and J by 8 bases, with 10 bases left in between. The DNA of the CDR3 is TGTGCCAGCAGTGGTGCCGGCGATGAGCAGTTCTTC. This codes for CASSGAGDEQFF.

CDR3 protein: CATSRDSGVGQPQHF. In nucleotides, the CDR3 is TGTGCCACCAGCAGAGATTCCGGGGTTGGTCAGCCCCAGCATTTT. J is TRBJ1-5 and V is TRBV15; D gene uncertain. V gave up 0 bases and J gave up 6 bases, with 12 bases separating them. Germline lookup yields CDR1 LNHNV and CDR2 YYDKDF (reference sequence). CDR3 length equals 15 residues.

This rearrangement joins TRBV6-2 or TRBV6-3 to TRBJ2-1; TRBD1 might be the D (5 bases). The CDR3 extends over 14 amino acids. The V gene's germline CDR1 is MNHEY and CDR2 SVGEGT. With 0 bases removed from V and 5 bases from J, the gap between germline ends came to 8 bases. The CDR3 here is CASSYSDSHNEQFF. The CDR3 DNA reads as TGTGCCAGCAGTTACTCCGACAGCCACAATGAGCAGTTCTTC.

In this sample, this clonotype turned up a few times. The chain recombines TRBV28 with TRBJ2-7; weak D call: TRBD2 (6 bases). CDR1 is MDHEN and CDR2 is SYDVKM in the germline V gene. The CDR3 extends over 13 amino acids. The V gene lost 6 bases and the J gene lost 0 bases, with 9 bases spanning the gap. The DNA for the CDR3 is TGTGCCAGCAGCCCCGGGGGCTCCTACGAGCAGTACTTC. This gives the protein CASSPGGSYEQYF. The variable domain in full, with the rest retrieved from reference TRBV28 and TRBJ2-7, is DVKVTQSSRYLVKRTGEKVFLECVQDMDHENMFWYRQDPGLGLRLIYFSYDVKMKEKGDIPEGYSVSREKKERFSLILESASTNQTSMYLCASSPGGSYEQYFGPGTRLTVT.

The chain uses TRBV20-1 and TRBJ1-2; a weak D match, TRBD1 (6 bases). Germline loops: CDR1 DFQATT, CDR2 SNEGSKA (reference sequence). The V end lost 1 base, the J end lost 3 bases, and 12 bases lay between the germline ends. This CDR3 contains 14 residues. This chain's CDR3 is CSARGRGPYYGYTF. The CDR3 DNA is TGCAGTGCTAGAGGTCGGGGGCCCTACTATGGCTACACCTTC.

The chain joins TRBV6-6 to TRBJ2-7; D might be TRBD1 (5 bases). V was trimmed by 2 bases and J by 1 base, leaving 9 bases between them. CDR1 MNHNY and CDR2 SVGAGI come from the germline V gene (reference sequence). There are 14 residues in the CDR3. The CDR3 is CASSYGRGSYEQYF. The CDR3 bases are TGTGCCAGCAGTTACGGAAGGGGATCCTACGAGCAGTACTTC.

The gene calls are TRBV5-1 and TRBJ2-7, with D perhaps matching TRBD1 (5 bases). Germline values: CDR1 SGHRS, CDR2 YFSETQ. Between the trimmed V and J ends, which lost 4 bases and 2 bases, there was a span of 19 bases. The CDR3 is 16 residues long. CDR3 amino acids: CASSPEQVSRTYEQYF. CDR3 DNA sequence: TGCGCCAGCAGCCCGGAACAGGTTTCTCGGACCTACGAGCAGTACTTC.

The V and J genes are TRBV7-9 and TRBJ2-7; no definite D call. V was shortened by 4 bases and J by 1 base, with 5 bases between the two germline ends. The CDR3 has 12 amino acids. Germline V gene data show CDR1 as SEHNR and CDR2 as FQNEAQ (reference sequence). The CDR3: CASSSASYEQYF. The CDR3 DNA reads as TGTGCCAGCAGCTCTGCGTCCTACGAGCAGTACTTC.